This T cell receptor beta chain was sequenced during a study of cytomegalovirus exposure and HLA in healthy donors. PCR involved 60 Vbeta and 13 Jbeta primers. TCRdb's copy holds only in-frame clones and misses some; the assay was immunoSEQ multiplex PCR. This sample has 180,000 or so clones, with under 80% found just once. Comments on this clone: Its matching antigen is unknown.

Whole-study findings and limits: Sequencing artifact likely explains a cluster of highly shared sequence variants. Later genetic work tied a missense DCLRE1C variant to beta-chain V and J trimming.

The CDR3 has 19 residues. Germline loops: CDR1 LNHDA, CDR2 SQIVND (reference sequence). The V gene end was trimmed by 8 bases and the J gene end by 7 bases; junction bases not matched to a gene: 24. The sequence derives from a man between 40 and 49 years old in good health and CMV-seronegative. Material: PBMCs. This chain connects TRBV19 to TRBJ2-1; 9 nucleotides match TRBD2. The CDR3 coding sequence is TGTGCCAGTGGTGACCCATGGACGGGGTTTAGCGGGAGTAGAAATGAGCAGTTCTTC. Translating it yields CASGDPWTGFSGSRNEQFF. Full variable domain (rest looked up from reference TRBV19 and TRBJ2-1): DGGITQSPKYLFRKEGQNVTLSCEQNLNHDAMYWYRQDPGQGLRLIYYSQIVNDFQKGDIAEGYSVSREKKESFPLTVTSAQKNPTAFYLCASGDPWTGFSGSRNEQFFGPGTRLTVL.